This T cell receptor (beta chain) was profiled in a study of blood T cell repertoires in COVID-19. In the study overall: Sample material is recorded as cDNA or gDNA derived from T cells, B-cell-depleted T cells, or PBMCs.

Only in-frame clones appear in the TCRdb table, and some are missing; sequencing was by immunoSEQ multiplex PCR. The sample consists of about 160,000 clones, about 93% of them appearing once. The trim removed 1 base at V and 7 bases at J, leaving 7 bases unmatched. Germline V gene lookup returns CDR1 SGHNT and CDR2 YYREEE (reference sequence). This CDR3 contains 15 residues. This receptor was identified in a woman aged 45 to 65 with acute or convalescent COVID-19. The sequencing sample was made of peripheral blood. This rearrangement joins TRBV5-4 to TRBJ1-2; 10 bases map to TRBD1. CDR3 in amino acids: CASSLKGQGFVGYTF. In nucleotides, the CDR3 is TGTGCCAGCAGCTTGAAGGGACAGGGGTTTGTTGGCTACACCTTC.